Listed below are T cell receptor beta chains from one sample, sequenced in a study of shared clonotypes between healthy human individuals. Some clones are missing from TCRdb's copy, which holds only in-frame ones; the method was immunoSEQ multiplex PCR. In the table there are about 990,000 clones, more than 75% of which are singletons. The sequenced sample consisted of memory CD4+ T cells from PBMCs. The receptors come from a man between 18 and 29 years old in good health. Some clones in this sample may be carry-over from other donors' samples. The CDR3 runs from the conserved cysteine through the conserved F or W.

v_gene,CDR3aa
TRBV4-1,CASSPAPDRGHEQYF
TRBV18,CASSPDRTGAHEQYF
TRBV18,CASSSQGIAGELFF
TRBV19,CASSIYGSNQPQHF
TRBV4-3,CASSQAAGAIMQTQYF
TRBV11-3,CASSLVWQCSATYEQYF
TRBV5-6,CASSLDRGQGSTYEQYF
TRBV6-6,CASSYGTGGTNEQYF
TRBV7-9,CASSLGLVQYF
TRBV5-1,CASSPHPQVNTGELFF
TRBV2,CATLRGQQETQYF
TRBV19,CASSYKPTGNYGYTF
TRBV6-5,CASSYSGQNNEQFF
TRBV28,CASSLWSEQFF
TRBV10-3,CAISVGGRGTEAFF
TRBV6-6,CASKVVGVEQYF
TRBV6-6,CASTLRTGGIAYEQYF
TRBV18,CASSGSVSYNEQFF
TRBV5-5,CASSDRGNQPQHF
TRBV5-1,CASSLVNGLAVPSSYNEQFF
TRBV28,CASKEQGPNQPQHF
TRBV27,CASSPRAPTGGANYGYTF
TRBV5-1,CASSLYSRENEQFF
TRBV7-2,CASSLDPGGGQPQHF
TRBV5-6,CASSLAQRRGTEAFF
TRBV7-2,CASSLANRVSFYEQYF
TRBV6-1,CASSDQLADSSYEQYF
TRBV4-1,CASSNSGTGNAEQYF
TRBV9,CASSQNSRPDSGNTIYF
TRBV2,CASSEGLTGGIEQYF
TRBV6-5,CASSSNQRGGYTF
TRBV29-1,CSVGQLGYEQYF
TRBV9,CASSDSGLAGGSIGPDEQFF
TRBV5-1,CASSLEPLGGTEAFF
TRBV5-4,CASRPIGRREQYF
TRBV5-5,CASSLRPDNSNQPQHF
TRBV7-3,CASSSSGGTDTQYF
TRBV7-2,CASSLPGPLYGYTF
TRBV5-4,CASSLKVGTNTGELFF
TRBV19,CASSIGTSRMTDTQYF